The clone carrying this TCR beta chain was recorded a few times. The entry originates in a study of shared clonotypes between healthy human individuals. The germline V gene encodes CDR1 MDHEN and CDR2 SYDVKM. V lost 2 bases to trimming and J lost 7 bases, with 8 bases between them. CDR3 length: 12 residues. The protocol was immunoSEQ multiplex PCR, while the TCRdb copy is restricted to in-frame clones and leaves out a portion. The sample records about 1.1 million clones, around 78% being singletons. The sequenced sample consisted of memory CD4+ T cells from PBMCs. Sample subset: CD45RA-negative fraction. This chain joins TRBV28 and TRBJ1-1, with a weak D call TRBD1 (5 bases). This TCR was recovered from a man aged 18 to 29 in good health. Some clones in this sample may be carry-over from other donors' samples. CDR3 nucleotide sequence: TGTGCCAGCAGTTTAGGGGCTTATGAAGCTTTCTTT. Its translation: CASSLGAYEAFF.